The 11 T cell receptor beta chains presented below share a single source sample, sequenced in a study of long-term antiretroviral therapy in people with HIV. The authors ran the immunoSEQ assay, v3.0, at survey level. Using immunoSEQ multiplex PCR, the repertoire was profiled, and TCRdb retains in-frame clones only, with some absent. The table shows 23,000 or so clones, with roughly 85% occurring only once. This specimen consisted of unsorted PBMCs, obtained 0.2 years after starting antiretroviral therapy. Receptors originate from a woman between 25 and 40 years old with HIV.

V gene TRBV6-6 combines with J gene TRBJ1-1, with no clear D. Trimming took off 6 bases at V and 0 bases at J, with 11 bases between the two ends. This CDR3 is 14 amino acids long. Germline assignment: CDR1 MNHNY and CDR2 SVGAGI (reference sequence). The CDR3 loop is CASSRVTMNTEAFF. The CDR3 nucleotides read TGTGCCAGCAGCCGGGTCACCATGAACACTGAAGCTTTCTTT.

J is TRBJ2-4 and V is TRBV10-3; 7 bases align to TRBD1. Germline V CDR1 and CDR2: ENHRY, SYGVKD. The trim removed 11 bases at V and 4 bases at J, leaving 5 bases unmatched. The CDR3 length is 12 residues. The CDR3 spells CAVGTAKNIQYF. CDR3 in DNA: TGTGCCGTAGGGACAGCGAAAAACATTCAGTACTTC.

V gene TRBV19 combines with J gene TRBJ1-1; D gene unclear. The CDR3 runs 16 residues. The germline gives CDR1 LNHDA, CDR2 SQIVND (reference sequence). Deletions cut 2 bases from V and 4 bases from J, with 17 bases between. The CDR3 DNA sequence: TGTGCCAGTAGTATACTGAGCGGCAGAGAGGGCACTGAAGCTTTCTTT. Residues: CASSILSGREGTEAFF.

The chain has TRBV7-2 and TRBJ1-5, with D uncertain. The V gene lost 2 bases and the J gene lost 6 bases, with 14 bases spanning the gap. Per the germline V gene, CDR1 is SGHTA and CDR2 is FQGNSA. The CDR3 length is 15 residues. The chain's CDR3 is CASSLSSINGQPQHF. CDR3 DNA: TGTGCCAGCAGCTTATCCTCAATAAACGGTCAGCCCCAGCATTTT.

The rearrangement uses TRBV10-3 and TRBJ1-6; no firm D call. Per the germline V gene, CDR1 is ENHRY and CDR2 is SYGVKD. The CDR3 length is 14 residues. The V end lost 8 bases, the J end lost 0 bases, and 8 bases lay between the germline ends. CDR3 in amino acids: CAIGKDSYNSPLHF. The CDR3, as DNA: TGTGCCATCGGTAAGGACTCCTATAATTCACCCCTCCACTTT.

This chain connects TRBV28 to TRBJ2-3; 9 bases match TRBD2. This CDR3 region has 17 residues. J lost 4 bases, V lost 5 bases, and 13 bases had no gene match. Germline-derived CDR1 and CDR2 are MDHEN and SYDVKM. In DNA form, the CDR3 reads TGTGCCAGCAGTGGATTGGCGGGGGGGCCTATCGCAGATACGCAGTATTTT. Its protein product is CASSGLAGGPIADTQYF. The full variable domain, with the rest looked up from reference TRBV28 and TRBJ2-3, is DVKVTQSSRYLVKRTGEKVFLECVQDMDHENMFWYRQDPGLGLRLIYFSYDVKMKEKGDIPEGYSVSREKKERFSLILESASTNQTSMYLCASSGLAGGPIADTQYFGPGTRLTVL.

The genes are TRBV2 and TRBJ1-1; D not resolved. V was pared by 3 bases and J by 0 bases, with 8 bases between. Germline-derived CDR1 and CDR2 are SNHLY and FYNNEI. There are 14 residues in the CDR3. For the CDR3, the DNA is TGTGCCAGCAGTGATGGCAGGCTGAACACTGAAGCTTTCTTT. It yields the protein CASSDGRLNTEAFF. Filled out from reference TRBV2 and TRBJ1-1, the complete variable domain reads EPEVTQTPSHQVTQMGQEVILRCVPISNHLYFYWYRQILGQKVEFLVSFYNNEISEKSEIFDDQFSVERPDGSNFTLKIRSTKLEDSAMYFCASSDGRLNTEAFFGQGTRLTVV.

The chain couples TRBV5-1 to TRBJ1-1; perhaps TRBD1 as D (6 bases). Trimming left V 6 bases short and J 4 bases short, with 19 bases between. This CDR3 spans 15 amino acids. Germline CDR1 reads SGHRS; CDR2 reads YFSETQ. The CDR3 DNA sequence: TGCGCCAGCAAAACTACTGGGGGCGATAGCACTGAAGCTTTCTTT. Translating it yields CASKTTGGDSTEAFF.

The chain is built from TRBV2 and TRBJ1-5; 7 bases fit TRBD1. After removal of 4 bases from V and 11 bases from J, the junction contained 11 bases not matched to a gene. The CDR3 covers 14 residues. Germline assignment: CDR1 SNHLY and CDR2 FYNNEI. CDR3 bases: TGTGCCAGCAGTGGGGGACAGTTATACGGGGCCCAGCATTTT. Translating it yields CASSGGQLYGAQHF.

This clone has only a few counts. The chain uses TRBV19 and TRBJ1-5, with TRBD1 as a possible D gene (6 bases). CDR1 is LNHDA and CDR2 is SQIVND in the germline V gene (reference sequence). With 5 bases removed from V and 3 bases from J, the gap between germline ends came to 17 bases. The CDR3 extends over 16 amino acids. In DNA form, the CDR3 reads TGTGCCAGTAGTTCTACCCCGGACAGCGTCAATCAGCCCCAGCATTTT. Protein product: CASSSTPDSVNQPQHF.

The J gene is TRBJ1-1, the V gene TRBV5-1, with TRBD1 matching 7 bases. CDR3 size: 15 residues. Unmatched junction bases numbered 11, after V lost 4 bases and J lost 5 bases. The germline V gene encodes CDR1 SGHRS and CDR2 YFSETQ. CDR3 protein: CASSPGTGAYTEAFF. CDR3 in DNA: TGCGCCAGCAGCCCTGGAACAGGGGCGTATACTGAAGCTTTCTTT.